This TCR beta chain is drawn from a study of cytomegalovirus exposure and HLA in healthy donors. Study overall: Caucasian-associated ancestry cluster membership applied to approximately 84% of around 400 genotyped donors.

This CDR3 contains 14 residues. The V and J ends lost 4 bases and 7 bases, in that order; junction bases with no gene match: 7. Germline assignment: CDR1 MGHRA and CDR2 YSYEKL. A few counts support this clone. The PCR made use of 60 Vbeta and 13 Jbeta primers. Only in-frame clones appear in the TCRdb table, and some are missing; sequencing was by immunoSEQ multiplex PCR. The sample lists around 92,000 clones, around three quarters seen once, with 16% in the top ten. The chain has TRBV4-1 and TRBJ1-1; 9 nucleotides align to TRBD1. The sequence was collected from a man between 60 and 70 years old in good health and CMV-seropositive. The sequenced sample consisted of PBMCs. In DNA, the CDR3 is TGCGCCAGCAGCCGGGGACAGGGAGGTATTGAAGCTTTCTTT. This translates into CASSRGQGGIEAFF.